Below, one T cell receptor (beta chain) is given with its context. What this receptor recognizes is not known. Base qualities are not provided; no much larger clone lies one nucleotide away. CDR1 GTSNPN and CDR2 SVGIG were looked up in the germline V gene (reference sequence). Ends trimmed: V by 4 bases, J by 2 bases; bases unmatched to a gene: 7. Spanning cysteine to phenylalanine, the CDR3 consists of 15 amino acids. CDR3 DNA only is kept here, 45 bases in frame from base 1. The source of the sample is a study of cytomegalovirus exposure and HLA in healthy donors (dated by TCRdb to about 2017). General notes on the study: According to an earlier analysis of a few hundred of the donors, roughly 180 million T cells yielded 100 million or so unique TCR beta sequences and around 280 Gb of sequence data. About 300 gigabases of sequencing data and roughly 81 million unique TCR sequences made up an early release that covered over 550 HLA-typed donors. Among the roughly 410 genotyped donors, approximately 77% belonged to the genetic ancestry cluster associated with self-reported Caucasian donors. The aim of the study was to test whether cataloging public T cell receptors could identify signatures of past pathogen exposure. The T cell repertoires of 550 to 850 subjects were profiled by immunosequencing and related to cytomegalovirus serostatus. Along with the approximately 650-subject first cohort, a separate validation cohort of over a hundred different subjects was used. The study combined high-throughput TCR immunosequencing, statistical association of individual TCRs with disease status, and machine learning to predict cytomegalovirus infection status. A later analysis re-examined previously published TCR beta repertoires from roughly 720 donors and added high-resolution HLA genotyping to investigate patterns of TCR occurrence. In the later analysis, no new phenotypic data were used to find candidate immune exposures; instead, reliance was placed on TCR beta sequences and their occurrence across donors. To decide whether each TCR beta V gene segment behaved as functional or pseudogenic, an earlier analysis of fewer than 750 of the donors relied on high-throughput TCR beta sequencing. Donor age, sex, ethnicity and CMV serostatus were compiled together with the repertoire data. A later genetic analysis used genome-wide SNP genotypes for about three fifths of the 666 donors, treating that subset as a discovery cohort. Every repertoire in the discovery cohort had been generated on one and the same sequencing platform. HLA typing included class I and class II loci at four-digit resolution. The number of typed donors differed by locus: about 620-630 for A, B, C, DRB1 and DQB1; 522 for DQA1; 606 for DPA1; and approximately 450 for DPB1. Several DR-DQ haplotypes were handled as single units for association and clustering because linkage in the cohort was strong. On average, roughly 200,000 unique TCR beta nucleotide sequences were sequenced per donor among roughly 430 genotyped donors of the cohort, with roughly 19% of those sequences being non-productive.

The paper as a whole reports these results and caveats: Because the 87-base-pair reads could not distinguish some IMGT-functional V segments, including TRBV6-2 and TRBV6-3, those segments were excluded. A cluster of highly shared sequence variants was judged likely to be a technical artifact of the sequencing pipeline. Correlated functional status among segregating V segments might reflect linkage disequilibrium, but an unknown experimental factor could not be ruled out. A total of fewer than 200 TCR beta chains were listed by the study as associated with cytomegalovirus. A few of the identified cytomegalovirus-associated TCR beta chains were confirmed in vitro to be specific for cytomegalovirus antigens. The cohort was sequenced for TCR beta chains only, and without alpha or paired-chain data the features that could be detected were limited. Because counts were too low, 15 to 20 rarely observed V segments, including chromosome 9 orphons, were excluded from the earlier analysis of some 540 of the donors. Several of the top co-occurrence clusters appeared to be linked to parvovirus B19, influenza, CMV and Epstein-Barr virus, according to a later analysis. The only immune exposure information available for the cohort was CMV serostatus. The authors suggested that the approach could potentially be generalized to other disease states and immunological phenotypes. Specific HLA alleles were associated with around 18,000 TCR beta sequences at a false discovery rate of 0.05 in a later analysis. Most CMV-associated TCR beta chains appeared to be HLA-restricted in a later analysis, and the HLA associations seemed to be driven largely by CMV exposure. In an earlier analysis of around 600 of the donors, most TCR beta V segments appeared in productive rearrangements about 90% or about 30% of the time, broadly matching IMGT annotations. Because some donors lacked HLA typing at each locus, the association tests relied only on the typed subset. Cytomegalovirus status was reported to be diagnosed by the classifier with high specificity and sensitivity in both the original and validation cohorts. A further reported finding was that TCR beta sequences accurately predicted the HLA-A and HLA-B alleles for most subjects in the first cohort. The presence/absence analyses assumed that sequencing depth was roughly uniform across donors, and that assumption may not be true. Assigning TCR associations to individual alleles was difficult when HLA alleles, especially DR and DQ, strongly co-occurred. In a later genetic analysis, a missense DCLRE1C variant was associated with V-gene and J-gene trimming of TCR beta chains, and the association was replicated in an independent cohort. Across donors, most TCR sequences were observed very rarely, whereas some public TCRs were present in many individuals. A later analysis found that HLA-associated TCR beta chains were more clonally expanded and had lower generation probabilities than equally common non-associated chains. In a later analysis, the rate of TCR association differed among HLA loci, with DRB1 alleles having the most associated TCRs and HLA-C alleles having the fewest. Compared with the roughly 600-donor mean, donors in an Asian-associated ancestry cluster had fewer N-insertions in productive TCRs, according to a later genetic analysis.

The library was built by means of the immunoSEQ multiplex PCR assay. A mixture of 60 forward primers for TCR Vbeta segments and 13 reverse primers for TCR Jbeta segments was used in the multiplex PCR. A multiplex PCR assay on genomic DNA amplified the CDR3 region of rearranged TCR beta genes. The amplified TCR beta libraries were sequenced on the Illumina HiSeq System as 87-base-pair reads. The paper's data handling went like this. A later analysis counted tens of millions of unique TCR beta chains across the 550 to 800 repertoires, and roughly 11 million of these chains were shared by at least two donors. Raw reads were error-corrected and collapsed into unique sequences by a nearest-neighbor algorithm in which closely related sequences were merged to remove PCR and sequencing errors. CDR3 sequences were aligned to IMGT reference sequences to assign V, D and J gene segments. For a sequence to be retained, a match of at least six nucleotides to both a V gene segment and a J gene segment was required. A rearrangement counted as productive if the CDR3 had no stop codons and remained in frame with V and J, and every other rearrangement counted as non-productive. CDR3 was defined by IMGT convention, running from the second conserved V-encoded cysteine to the conserved J-encoded phenylalanine. The earlier analysis of some 540 of the donors excluded any sequence lacking an unambiguous match to a single V gene segment. In an earlier analysis of 450 to 750 of the donors, a V segment was called functional when productive rearrangements were above 56.7%, and segregating when the standard deviation between donors exceeded 5%. A statistical classification framework was developed to diagnose cytomegalovirus status using the catalog of TCR beta chain sequences. A later analysis assigned V and J genes by comparing TCR nucleotide sequences with IMGT/GENE-DB human TR gene sequences. A later analysis assigned CDR3 sequences and most-parsimonious VDJ recombination scenarios with the TCRdist pipeline. A later analysis defined each TCR beta chain by its CDR3 amino acid sequence plus V-gene family, and excluded reads lacking a unique V-gene family. In a later analysis, 500 to 700 highly shared, low-generation-probability nucleotide sequences were removed to address suspected cross-contamination and a sequencing artifact. A later analysis calculated a clonal expansion index for each public chain from normalized within-repertoire ranks of inferred template counts. In a later analysis, generation probabilities were computed with a VDJ recombination model fitted to out-of-frame rearrangements, and the resulting probabilities were checked against IGoR. A later analysis scored TCR-TCR, TCR-HLA and TCR-CMV co-occurrence with hypergeometric tests, applying a repertoire-size bias correction to TCR pairs. In a later analysis, false discovery rates were estimated by permuting HLA or CMV assignments 20 times. In a later analysis, co-occurring TCRs were grouped using DBSCAN, with TCRdist sequence similarity added in when clustering inside HLA-allele-positive subsets. Repertoires with fewer than 30,000 or more than 120,000 public chains were left out of co-occurrence clustering, as were about 5 repertoires with anomalous nucleotide sharing. This is the immuneACCESS table as TCRdb keeps it, with only in-frame sequences that have V and J called. A part of the clones is gone; compared with another copy, unresolved V genes explain less than half, and the rest is unexplained. D and trimming were read from the DNA, whereas the V and J calls and clone size are those reported in that table. The sample table shows 150,000 to 180,000 clones, and around 82% are seen once. The ten largest clonotypes hold around 5.2% of the sample.

The cohort consisted of 666 healthy bone marrow donors. At the time of sampling, every cohort member was nominally healthy, though immune exposures that went unrecorded were likely present. The donor was CMV seropositive and was included in the group of 270 or so seropositive cohort members. A peripheral blood sample was provided by each donor, and peripheral blood mononuclear cells were used for TCR beta sequencing. The Qiagen DNeasy Blood Extraction Kit was used to extract genomic DNA from the blood cell samples. The TCR was taken from a middle-aged woman in good health and CMV-seropositive. The sequence links TRBV30 to TRBJ2-1; the central 8 bases match TRBD1. Sequenced input: PBMCs. The DNA sequence is TGTGCCTGGATAAGACAGGGGCTAACCTACAATGAGCAGTTCTTC. Its amino acids are CAWIRQGLTYNEQFF.